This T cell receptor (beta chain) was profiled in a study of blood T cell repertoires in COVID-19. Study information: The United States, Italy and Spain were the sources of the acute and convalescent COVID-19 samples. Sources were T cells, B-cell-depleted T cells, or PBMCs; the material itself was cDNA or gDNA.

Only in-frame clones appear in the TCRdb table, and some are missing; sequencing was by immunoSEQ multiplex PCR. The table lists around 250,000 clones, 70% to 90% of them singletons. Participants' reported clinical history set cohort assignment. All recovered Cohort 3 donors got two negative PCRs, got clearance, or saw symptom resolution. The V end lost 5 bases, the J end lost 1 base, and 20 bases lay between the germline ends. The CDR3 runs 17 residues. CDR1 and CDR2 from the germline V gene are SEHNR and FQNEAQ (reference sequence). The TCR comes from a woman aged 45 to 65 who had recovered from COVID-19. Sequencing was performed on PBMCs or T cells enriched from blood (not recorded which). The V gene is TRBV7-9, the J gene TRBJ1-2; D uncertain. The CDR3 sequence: CASSARLGPDGNYGYTF. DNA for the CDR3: TGTGCCAGCAGCGCCCGGCTTGGGCCAGACGGTAACTATGGCTACACCTTC.